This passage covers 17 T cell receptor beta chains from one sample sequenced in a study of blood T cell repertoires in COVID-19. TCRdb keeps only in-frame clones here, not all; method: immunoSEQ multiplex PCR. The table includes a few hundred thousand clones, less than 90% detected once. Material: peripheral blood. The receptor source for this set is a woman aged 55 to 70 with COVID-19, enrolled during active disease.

DNA of the CDR3: TGTGCCAGCAGCTTCCGGGGGGATTCACCCCTCCACTTT. Translating it yields CASSFRGDSPLHF. The V gene is TRBV7-3, the J gene TRBJ1-6; a possible D gene is TRBD1 (5 bases). V was pared by 3 bases and J by 8 bases, with 8 bases between. Germline CDR1 and CDR2: SGHTA and FQGTGA. The CDR3 loop spans 13 amino acids. Complete variable domain (other parts from reference TRBV7-3 and TRBJ1-6): GAGVSQTPSNKVTEKGKYVELRCDPISGHTALYWYRQSLGQGPEFLIYFQGTGAADDSGLPNDRFFAVRPEGSVSTLKIQRTERGDSAVYLCASSFRGDSPLHFGNGTRLTVT.

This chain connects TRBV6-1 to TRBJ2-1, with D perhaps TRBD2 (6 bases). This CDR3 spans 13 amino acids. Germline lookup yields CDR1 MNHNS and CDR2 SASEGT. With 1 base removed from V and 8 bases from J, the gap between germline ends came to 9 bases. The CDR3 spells CASSEGGRYEQFF. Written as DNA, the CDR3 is TGTGCCAGCAGTGAAGGGGGGAGGTATGAGCAGTTCTTC.

The CDR3 loop is CASSPEANYGYTF. The CDR3 DNA follows: TGTGCCAGCAGCCCAGAGGCTAACTATGGCTACACCTTC. The rearrangement links TRBV6-6 to TRBJ1-2, with unresolved D. V lost 6 bases and J lost 0, with 8 bases in between. CDR1 MNHNY and CDR2 SVGAGI come from the germline V gene (reference sequence). The CDR3 has 13 amino acids.

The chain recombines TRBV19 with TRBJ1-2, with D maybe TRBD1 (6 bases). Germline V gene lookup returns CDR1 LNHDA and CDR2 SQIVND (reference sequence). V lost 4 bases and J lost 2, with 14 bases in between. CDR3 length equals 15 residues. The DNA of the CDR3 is TGTGCCAGTAGTAAAGGGGGAGCTGAGAACTATGGCTACACCTTC. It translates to CASSKGGAENYGYTF.

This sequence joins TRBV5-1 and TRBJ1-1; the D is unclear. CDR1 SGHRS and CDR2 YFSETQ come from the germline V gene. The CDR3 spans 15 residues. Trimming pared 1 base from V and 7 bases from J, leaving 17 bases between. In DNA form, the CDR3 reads TGCGCCAGCAGCTTGCTTGGGTTACGTCAGGTTGAAGCTTTCTTT. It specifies CASSLLGLRQVEAFF.

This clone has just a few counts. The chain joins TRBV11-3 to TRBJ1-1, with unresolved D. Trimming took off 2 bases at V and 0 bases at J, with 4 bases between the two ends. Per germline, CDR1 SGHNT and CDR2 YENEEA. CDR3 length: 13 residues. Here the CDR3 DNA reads TGTGCCAGCAGCTTATTAATGAACACTGAAGCTTTCTTT. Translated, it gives CASSLLMNTEAFF. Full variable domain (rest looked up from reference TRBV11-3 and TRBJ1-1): EAGVVQSPRYKIIEKKQPVAFWCNPISGHNTLYWYLQNLGQGPELLIRYENEEAVDDSQLPKDRFSAERLKGVDSTLKIQPAELGDSAVYLCASSLLMNTEAFFGQGTRLTVV.

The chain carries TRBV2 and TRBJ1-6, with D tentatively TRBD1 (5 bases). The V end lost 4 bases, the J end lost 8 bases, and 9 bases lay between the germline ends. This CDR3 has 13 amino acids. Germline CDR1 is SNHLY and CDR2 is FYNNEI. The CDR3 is CASSAGLDSPLHF. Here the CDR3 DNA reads TGTGCCAGCAGTGCAGGGTTGGATTCACCCCTCCACTTT.

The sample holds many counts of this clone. CDR3 nucleotide sequence: TGTGCCAGCAGTTTATTAGGACAGGGGGGTGAAGCTTTCTTT. Translation: CASSLLGQGGEAFF. The chain uses TRBV6-5 and TRBJ1-1; 10 bases line up with TRBD1. The length of the CDR3 is 14 residues. Germline CDR1 reads MNHEY; CDR2 reads SVGAGI. V was pared by 4 bases and J by 7 bases, with 6 bases of the junction left unmatched.

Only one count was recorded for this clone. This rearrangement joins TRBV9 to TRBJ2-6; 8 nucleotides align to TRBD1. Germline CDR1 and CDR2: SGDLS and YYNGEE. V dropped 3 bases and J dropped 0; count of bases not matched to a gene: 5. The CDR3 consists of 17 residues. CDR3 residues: CASSEDRANSGANVLTF. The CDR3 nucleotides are TGTGCCAGCAGCGAGGACAGGGCTAACTCTGGGGCCAACGTCCTGACTTTC.

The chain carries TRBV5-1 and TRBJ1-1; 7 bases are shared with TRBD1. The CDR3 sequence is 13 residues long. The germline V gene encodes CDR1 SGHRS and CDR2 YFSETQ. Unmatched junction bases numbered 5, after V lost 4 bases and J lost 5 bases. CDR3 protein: CASSARTGTEAFF. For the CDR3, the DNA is TGCGCCAGCAGCGCCCGGACAGGAACTGAAGCTTTCTTT.

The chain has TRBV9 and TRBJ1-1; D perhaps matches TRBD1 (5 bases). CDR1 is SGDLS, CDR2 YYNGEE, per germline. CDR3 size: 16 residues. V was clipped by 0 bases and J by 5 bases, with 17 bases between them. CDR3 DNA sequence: TGTGCCAGCAGCGTAGCTGGGGGGACGGTGGGGACTGAAGCTTTCTTT. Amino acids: CASSVAGGTVGTEAFF.

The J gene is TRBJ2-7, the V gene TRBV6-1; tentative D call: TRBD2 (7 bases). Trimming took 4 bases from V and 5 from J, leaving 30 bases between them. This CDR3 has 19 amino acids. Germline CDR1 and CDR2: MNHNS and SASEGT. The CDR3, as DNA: TGTGCCAGCAGTGGTCCCACTGGCGGGGGCTCAGTTAGCATCCACGAGCAGTACTTC. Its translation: CASSGPTGGGSVSIHEQYF.

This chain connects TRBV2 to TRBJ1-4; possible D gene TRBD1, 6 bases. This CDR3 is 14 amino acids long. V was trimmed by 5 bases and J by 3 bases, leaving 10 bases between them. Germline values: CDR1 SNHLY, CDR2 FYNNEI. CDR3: CASSHRTANEKLFF. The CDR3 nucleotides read TGTGCCAGCAGTCATCGGACAGCTAATGAAAAACTGTTTTTT.

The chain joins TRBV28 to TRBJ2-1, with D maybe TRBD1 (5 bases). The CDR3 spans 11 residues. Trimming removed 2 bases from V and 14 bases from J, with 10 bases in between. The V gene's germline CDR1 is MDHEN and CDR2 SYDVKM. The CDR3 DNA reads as TGTGCCAGCAGTTTAGTGGACAACGAGTTCTTC. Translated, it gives CASSLVDNEFF.

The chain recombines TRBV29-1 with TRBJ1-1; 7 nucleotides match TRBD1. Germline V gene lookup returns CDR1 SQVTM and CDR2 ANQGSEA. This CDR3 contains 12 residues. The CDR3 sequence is CSWGQSNTEAFF. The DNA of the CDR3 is TGCAGTTGGGGACAGTCGAACACTGAAGCTTTCTTT.

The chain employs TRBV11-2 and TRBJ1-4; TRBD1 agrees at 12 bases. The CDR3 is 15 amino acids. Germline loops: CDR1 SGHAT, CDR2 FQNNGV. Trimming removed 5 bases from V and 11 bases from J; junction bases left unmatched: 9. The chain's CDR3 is CASSTFRDRGQKLFF. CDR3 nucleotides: TGTGCCAGCAGCACCTTCCGGGACAGGGGGCAGAAACTGTTTTTT.

CDR3 protein: CASERGDSYNEQFF. CDR3 bases: TGTGCCAGCGAGCGGGGTGATTCCTACAATGAGCAGTTCTTC. This sequence joins TRBV7-9 and TRBJ2-1, with 7 bases that match TRBD2. Germline lookup yields CDR1 SEHNR and CDR2 FQNEAQ (reference sequence). The V gene end was trimmed by 8 bases and the J gene end by 1 base; junction bases not matched to a gene: 5. CDR3 length equals 14 residues.